Below, 26 T cell receptor beta chains from the same sample are listed, as sequenced in a study of regulatory T cells in long-lasting Graves disease. Time point defined: newly diagnosed GD, antithyroid drugs for less than 3 months. Researchers made the TCR library from RNA that was extracted from PBMCs. Arm-PCR with iRepertoire HTBI primers amplified the CDR3 regions for these TCR beta libraries. MiXCR, run by TCRdb on the multiplex PCR reads, gives a single entry per CDR3 protein. The sample records some 240,000 distinct CDR3 sequences, roughly 20% being singletons. These data were likewise used in another study, on T cells in Graves' hyperthyroidism and ophthalmopathy.

The sequencing used peripheral blood mononuclear cells (PBMCs), collected at new diagnosis, from a patient treated with antithyroid drugs. The receptors stem from a young woman with Graves disease.

This clonotype was seen repeatedly, ten times or more. The chain links TRBV10-2 to TRBJ1-2; tentatively, D is TRBD1 (6 bases). Germline V gives CDR1 WSHSY, CDR2 SAAADI. V lost 2 bases, J lost 5 bases, and 9 bases lay in between. The CDR3 totals 13 residues. The CDR3 here is CASSENRDYGYTF. CDR3 in DNA: TGCGCCAGCAGTGAGAACAGGGATTATGGCTACACCTTC.

There are many counts of this clonotype. The gene calls are TRBV6-1 and TRBJ2-7, with no clear D. The CDR3 consists of 13 residues. Germline V lookup: CDR1 MNHNS, CDR2 SASEGT. Trimming stripped 5 bases from V and 3 bases from J, with 11 bases between. The CDR3 DNA reads as TGTGCCAGCAGTCGATCTAACCTCTACGAGCAGTACTTC. Its translation: CASSRSNLYEQYF.

This clonotype was counted many times. V gene TRBV7-2 combines with J gene TRBJ2-6; 11 positions match TRBD2. V shed 2 bases, J shed 2 bases, and the junction held 17 bases outside the gene matches. Per germline, CDR1 SGHTA and CDR2 FQGNSA. The CDR3 sequence is 22 residues long. CDR3 sequence (DNA): TGTGCCAGCAGCTTATCCATGGGTGGGGCTAGCGGGGGGCATACTGGGGCCAACGTCCTGACTTTC. As protein: CASSLSMGGASGGHTGANVLTF.

This clonotype was seen many times. The chain links TRBV20-1 to TRBJ1-1; D possibly corresponds to TRBD1 (6 bases). V was trimmed by 0 bases and J by 11 bases, leaving 16 bases between them. CDR1 and CDR2 from the germline V gene are DFQATT and SNEGSKA (reference sequence). The CDR3 runs to 13 residues. The CDR3 loop reads CSAREGLDSEAFF. The CDR3, as DNA: TGCAGTGCTAGAGAGGGATTGGACAGTGAGGCTTTCTTT.

This clonotype was observed many times. The V call is TRBV29-1, the J call TRBJ2-5, with 9 bases fitting TRBD1. The length of the CDR3 is 15 residues. V shed 0 bases, J shed 5 bases, and the junction held 7 bases outside the gene matches. CDR1 SQVTM and CDR2 ANQGSEA come from the germline V gene. Here the CDR3 DNA reads TGCAGCGTTGAAGATTTGGGGACAGGGCTGGAGACCCAGTACTTC. As protein: CSVEDLGTGLETQYF.

This clonotype occurred many times. The chain links TRBV20-1 to TRBJ2-1; 9 bases align to TRBD1. Germline V gene data show CDR1 as DFQATT and CDR2 as SNEGSKA (reference sequence). The CDR3 contains 13 residues. After removal of 6 bases from V and 12 bases from J, the junction contained 12 bases not matched to a gene. The CDR3, as DNA: TGCAGTGCGTTGGGACAGGGTACAATGGGGCAGTTCTTC. Protein sequence: CSALGQGTMGQFF.

This clonotype has at least ten counts. The J gene is TRBJ1-2, the V gene TRBV2; a possible D gene is TRBD1 (5 bases). V gave up 8 bases and J gave up 4 bases, with 11 bases separating them. The length of the CDR3 is 12 residues. Germline V lookup: CDR1 SNHLY, CDR2 FYNNEI. This chain's CDR3 is CASLPRGYGYTF. For the CDR3, the DNA is TGTGCCAGCCTACCAAGGGGCTATGGCTACACCTTC.

This clonotype was seen at least ten times. This chain joins TRBV19 and TRBJ2-2; 13 bases are shared with TRBD2. Germline V gene lookup returns CDR1 LNHDA and CDR2 SQIVND (reference sequence). The CDR3 extends over 18 amino acids. V shed 7 bases and J 4 bases; nucleotides not matched to a gene: 12. CDR3 in amino acids: CASTAPEGLAGITGELFF. DNA of the CDR3: TGTGCCAGTACCGCACCCGAGGGACTAGCGGGAATCACCGGGGAGCTGTTTTTT. Drawing the rest from reference TRBV19 and TRBJ2-2, the complete variable domain is DGGITQSPKYLFRKEGQNVTLSCEQNLNHDAMYWYRQDPGQGLRLIYYSQIVNDFQKGDIAEGYSVSREKKESFPLTVTSAQKNPTAFYLCASTAPEGLAGITGELFFGEGSRLTVL.

This clonotype was seen repeatedly, ten times or more. The genes are TRBV2 and TRBJ1-2, with D possibly matching TRBD1 (6 bases). CDR1 is SNHLY and CDR2 is FYNNEI in the germline V gene. V shed 1 base and J shed 3 bases, with 12 bases lying between them. This CDR3 region has 15 residues. The DNA for the CDR3 is TGTGCCAGCAGTGAAGATTGGGGGCATGACTATGGCTACACCTTC. Its protein product is CASSEDWGHDYGYTF.

This clonotype was detected ten times or more. This could be a read error, since a much larger clone is one nucleotide away. The chain employs TRBV28 and TRBJ2-7, with TRBD1 as a possible D gene (5 bases). The CDR3 runs to 19 residues. CDR1 is MDHEN, CDR2 SYDVKM, per germline. The germline V and J ends were trimmed by 4 bases and 1 base, with 26 bases remaining between them. The CDR3 protein is CASSSVQRPRVGDSYEQYF. CDR3 nucleotide sequence: TGTGCCAGCAGTTCGGTACAACGCCCCAGGGTAGGGGATTCCTACGAGCAGTACTTC.

The chain uses TRBV25-1 and TRBJ2-1; D may be TRBD1 (5 bases). Germline V lookup: CDR1 MGHDK, CDR2 SYGVNS. The CDR3 runs 16 residues. Trimming stripped 1 base from V and 4 bases from J, with 14 bases between. Here the CDR3 DNA reads TGTGCCAGCAGTGAATGGGGCAGGGCTACTTACAATGAGCAGTTCTTC. This encodes CASSEWGRATYNEQFF. Variable domain in full (rest from reference TRBV25-1 and TRBJ2-1): EADIYQTPRYLVIGTGKKITLECSQTMGHDKMYWYQQDPGMELHLIHYSYGVNSTEKGDLSSESTVSRIRTEHFPLTLESARPSHTSQYLCASSEWGRATYNEQFFGPGTRLTVL.

The rearrangement links TRBV19 to TRBJ1-1; D unclear. V lost 3 bases, J lost 4 bases, and 9 bases lay in between. The CDR3 has 13 residues. Germline CDR1 and CDR2: LNHDA and SQIVND (reference sequence). The CDR3 coding sequence is TGTGCCAGTAGTATCAATCTAAGCACTGAAGCTTTCTTT. It codes for CASSINLSTEAFF.

This clonotype appeared many times. The CDR3 DNA sequence: TGTGCCAGCAGTTTAGGATGGAATGAGCAGTTCTTC. Amino acids: CASSLGWNEQFF. The chain employs TRBV27 and TRBJ2-1; D remains ambiguous. Trimming took 2 bases from V and 7 from J, leaving 6 bases between them. This CDR3 is built from 12 residues. In germline, CDR1 is MNHEY, CDR2 SMNVEV (reference sequence).

The table lists this clonotype with many counts. The rearrangement joins TRBV7-8 to TRBJ2-7; the D gene could be TRBD1 or TRBD2 (5 bases each). V lost 3 bases and J lost 5, with 8 bases in between. This CDR3 spans 12 amino acids. The V gene's germline CDR1 is SGHVS and CDR2 FQNEAQ. The CDR3 coding sequence is TGTGCCAGCAGCTTCGGGGACCACGAGCAGTACTTC. It translates to CASSFGDHEQYF.

This clonotype was counted ten times or more. The junction departs from the called germline gene at one end, perhaps through a read error. V is TRBV12-3 or TRBV12-4 and J is TRBJ1-5; tentatively, D is TRBD1 (6 bases). CDR3 length: 17 amino acids. The DNA for the CDR3 is TGTGCCAGCAGTCTAGCGACAGGCGTGATAAGCAATCAGCCCCAGCATTTT. Protein: CASSLATGVISNQPQHF.

This clonotype was observed many times. This chain links TRBV2 with TRBJ2-1; 10 nucleotides agree with TRBD2. Germline CDR1 SNHLY, CDR2 FYNNEI. J gave up 2 bases and V 2 bases, and 0 bases lay outside the gene matches. CDR3 length: 15 residues. The CDR3 DNA sequence: TGTGCCAGCAGTGAACTAGCGGGAGCCTACAATGAGCAGTTCTTC. Protein product: CASSELAGAYNEQFF.

This clonotype turned up a few times. Given a much more abundant clone one base away, this may be a read error. This sequence joins TRBV30 and TRBJ2-5, with TRBD1 matching over 7 bases. CDR1 and CDR2 from the germline V gene are GTSNPN and SVGIG (reference sequence). The V and J ends lost 8 bases and 0 bases, in that order; junction bases with no gene match: 3. The CDR3 runs 12 residues. CDR3 residues: CARDSDQETQYF. CDR3 nucleotide sequence: TGTGCCCGGGACAGTGACCAAGAGACCCAGTACTTC.

With respect to this clonotype: One base away lies a much larger clone, so this may be a sequencing read error. The missing conserved phenylalanine or tryptophan at the end of this CDR3 makes a read error likely. This chain joins TRBV6-2 or TRBV6-3 and TRBJ2-1, with 10 nucleotides matching TRBD1. V lost 10 bases to trimming and J lost 1 base; unmatched junction nucleotides: 4. The V gene's germline CDR1 is MNHEY and CDR2 SVGEGT. This CDR3 has 14 residues. CDR3 coding DNA: TGTGCCACCGTGGGACAGGGGTCCTACAATGAGCAGTTCTCC. It codes for CATVGQGSYNEQFS.

This clonotype was observed a handful of times. This may be a read error: a much more frequent sequence differs by one nucleotide. This CDR3 is CASRVGTGLSDAFF. The CDR3 nucleotides are TGTGCCAGCAGAGTAGGGACAGGGTTAAGTGATGCTTTCTTT. The rearrangement uses TRBV2 and TRBJ1-1; 9 bases map to TRBD1. Germline CDR1 SNHLY, CDR2 FYNNEI. Unmatched junction bases numbered 13, after V lost 6 bases and J lost 11 bases. The CDR3 is 14 amino acids.

This clonotype was seen repeatedly, ten times or more. This chain links TRBV4-1 with TRBJ2-1; the D is unclear. The CDR3 extends over 12 amino acids. Germline lookup yields CDR1 MGHRA and CDR2 YSYEKL. Trimming shortened V by 0 bases and J by 12 bases, and 9 bases separated the two germline ends. CDR3 in amino acids: CASSQDPRVQFF. The CDR3 DNA reads as TGCGCCAGCAGCCAAGATCCTCGCGTGCAGTTCTTC.

The chain's CDR3 is CASSSQDPSTDTQYF. CDR3 DNA: TGTGCCAGCTCATCACAGGACCCAAGCACAGATACGCAGTATTTT. The chain recombines TRBV18 with TRBJ2-3, with D perhaps matching TRBD1 (5 bases). Germline loops: CDR1 KGHSH, CDR2 LQKENI. This CDR3 is 15 amino acids long. Trimming left V 5 bases short and J 0 bases short, with 12 bases between.

The chain is built from TRBV2 and TRBJ1-2, with D possibly matching TRBD1 (5 bases). There are 13 residues in the CDR3. V dropped 5 bases and J dropped 2 bases, with 9 bases sitting between them. CDR1 is SNHLY, CDR2 FYNNEI, per germline. The CDR3 nucleotides are TGTGCCAGCAGTCGACAGCAAAACTATGGCTACACCTTC. This gives the protein CASSRQQNYGYTF.

Worth noting for this clonotype: Given a far larger clone just one base away, this is likely a sequencing read error. The conserved closing phenylalanine or tryptophan is absent in this CDR3, likely reflecting a read error. The rearrangement joins TRBV12-3 or TRBV12-4 to TRBJ1-2, with 8 bases aligning to TRBD1. J was trimmed by 3 bases and V by 6 bases; bases with no gene match: 9. The CDR3 has 15 residues. DNA for the CDR3: TGTGCCAGCAGAGAGGACAGGGCCAGACACTATGGCTACACCTCC. Amino acids: CASREDRARHYGYTS.

V is TRBV19 and J is TRBJ1-2, with a tentative D call TRBD1 (6 bases). CDR3 length: 15 amino acids. The germline CDR1 and CDR2 sequences are LNHDA and SQIVND (reference sequence). V lost 3 bases, J lost 2 bases, and 13 bases lay in between. The CDR3 reads CASSMGGAINYGYTF. DNA for the CDR3: TGTGCCAGTAGTATGGGGGGCGCAATAAACTATGGCTACACCTTC.

This clonotype has just a few counts. This may stem from a read error, because a much larger clone lies one nucleotide away. V is TRBV28 and J is TRBJ2-3, with D perhaps matching TRBD2 (7 bases). Gene TRBJ2-5 matches the end of the DNA better, so the J call may be wrong. The CDR3 is 15 amino acids. Germline assignment: CDR1 MDHEN and CDR2 SYDVKM. This chain's CDR3 is CASSLLGGGLEAQYF. Here the CDR3 DNA reads TGTGCCAGCAGTTTATTGGGGGGGGGCCTGGAGGCCCAGTACTTC.

Here the CDR3 reads CASSLGAGLQTSGANVLTF. The CDR3 DNA sequence: TGTGCCAGCAGCTTGGGAGCGGGCCTCCAAACCTCTGGGGCCAACGTCCTGACTTTC. This chain joins TRBV7-9 and TRBJ2-6; tentative D call: TRBD2 (6 bases). The CDR3 sequence is 19 residues long. V was cut by 3 bases and J by 0 bases, with 18 bases left in between. Germline CDR1 reads SEHNR; CDR2 reads FQNEAQ (reference sequence).